This T cell receptor beta chain came from a study of regulatory T cells in long-lasting Graves disease. Germline lookup yields CDR1 SGHDT and CDR2 YYEEEE. This CDR3 is built from 13 residues. With 4 bases removed from V and 4 bases from J, the gap between germline ends came to 9 bases. With iRepertoire HTBI primers and Arm-PCR of CDR3 regions, TCR beta libraries were built. TCRdb reanalysed the multiplex PCR reads using MiXCR and keeps one entry per CDR3 protein. The sample contains fewer than 650,000 distinct CDR3 sequences, 15% to 20% of which appear only once. Time point reported: newly diagnosed GD, antithyroid drugs for less than 3 months. Following extraction of RNA from PBMCs, that RNA was used to make the TCR library. This sample was shared with a second study, whose subject was T cells in Graves' hyperthyroidism and ophthalmopathy. In that study: HTBI primers were employed in a first-round RT-PCR of the TCR CDR3.

Here the sequenced sample was peripheral blood mononuclear cells (PBMCs), taken at new diagnosis, from a patient treated with antithyroid drugs. The TCR sequence derives from a man aged 18 to 30 with Graves disease. The V call is TRBV5-6, the J call TRBJ2-1, with a possible D match to TRBD1 (6 bases). The CDR3 DNA sequence: TGTGCCAGCAGCGGGCAGGGGTACAATGAGCAGTTCTTC. Its translation: CASSGQGYNEQFF.